The TCR beta chain described here comes from a study of blood T cell repertoires in COVID-19. In the authors' workflow: Amplification from reference gene primers served as the basis for estimated nucleated cell counts. Clones were sequenced by immunoSEQ multiplex PCR, and TCRdb holds only the in-frame ones, with some missing. V, J and clone size are those of that table, while D and trimming were read from the DNA. The table shows 130,000 or so clones, with approximately 81% occurring only once. V was trimmed by 6 bases and J by 5 bases, leaving 11 bases between them. CDR3 length: 13 residues. The germline CDR1 and CDR2 sequences are LNHDA and SQIVND (reference sequence).

This chain uses TRBV19 with TRBJ2-1; the D gene is possibly TRBD2 (6 bases). Input material: peripheral blood. The source is a man in his 60s with acute or convalescent COVID-19. In DNA, the CDR3 is TGTGCCAGTAGCGGGAGTAGGAACAATGAGCAGTTCTTC. Residues: CASSGSRNNEQFF.